The 30 T cell receptor beta chains listed next were all sequenced from one sample in a study of cytomegalovirus exposure and HLA in healthy donors. Primers included in the PCR were 60 Vbeta and 13 Jbeta primers. TCRdb's table, derived via immunoSEQ multiplex PCR, lists solely in-frame clones and lacks some. The data show fewer than 200,000 clones, about 80% seen once. Sequencing was done on a sample of PBMCs. All receptors derive from a man aged 30 to 39 in good health and CMV-seronegative.

This sequence joins TRBV7-2 and TRBJ2-7, with 7 bases lining up with TRBD1. The ends lost 5 bases at V and 6 bases at J; junction bases unmatched: 10. This CDR3 region has 14 residues. CDR1 and CDR2 (germline): SGHTA, FQGNSA. The CDR3 loop reads CASSPDREITEQYF. The CDR3 region has the DNA TGTGCCAGCAGCCCAGACAGGGAGATTACCGAGCAGTACTTC.

The V and J genes are TRBV4-1 and TRBJ2-7; TRBD2 might be the D (5 bases). The V end lost 0 bases, the J end lost 3 bases, and 6 bases lay between the germline ends. The length of the CDR3 is 13 residues. CDR1 MGHRA and CDR2 YSYEKL come from the germline V gene. Written as DNA, the CDR3 is TGCGCCAGCAGCCAAGAAGAGGGCTACGAGCAGTACTTC. Translating gives CASSQEEGYEQYF.

The chain couples TRBV5-1 to TRBJ2-5; the D gene is possibly TRBD1 (5 bases). In germline, CDR1 is SGHRS, CDR2 YFSETQ. The CDR3 runs to 16 residues. V gave up 4 bases and J gave up 1 base, with 17 bases separating them. This chain's CDR3 is CASSAAPQGFQETQYF. CDR3 nucleotide sequence: TGCGCCAGCAGCGCTGCCCCGCAGGGCTTCCAAGAGACCCAGTACTTC.

The genes are TRBV10-1 and TRBJ1-1, with TRBD1 as a possible D gene (6 bases). Trimming cost V 3 bases and J 2 bases, with 10 bases left between them. Germline values: CDR1 WNHNN, CDR2 SYGVQD (reference sequence). This CDR3 contains 14 residues. CDR3 sequence reads: CASSDGGRNTEAFF. The CDR3 DNA reads as TGCGCCAGCAGTGACGGGGGGCGAAACACTGAAGCTTTCTTT.

J is TRBJ2-5 and V is TRBV5-4; TRBD2 aligns across 12 bases. V shed 1 base and J 5 bases; nucleotides not matched to a gene: 9. The CDR3 runs to 17 residues. Looked up from germline, CDR1 is SGHNT and CDR2 is YYREEE (reference sequence). This CDR3 reads CASSLRLAGGPRETQYF. The CDR3 DNA is TGTGCCAGCAGCTTGAGGCTAGCGGGAGGGCCACGGGAGACCCAGTACTTC.

CDR3: CASSLGGFSQPQHF. CDR3 DNA sequence: TGTGCCAGCAGCCTAGGAGGTTTTAGTCAGCCCCAGCATTTT. V is TRBV7-9 and J is TRBJ1-5; no clear D. The germline CDR1 and CDR2 sequences are SEHNR and FQNEAQ (reference sequence). V was shortened by 5 bases and J by 6 bases, with 14 bases between the two germline ends. The CDR3 sequence is 14 residues long.

J is TRBJ1-5 and V is TRBV7-9; D is ambiguous. The CDR3 is 12 amino acids. Trimming took 4 bases from V and 6 from J, leaving 7 bases between them. Per germline, CDR1 SEHNR and CDR2 FQNEAQ (reference sequence). DNA of the CDR3: TGTGCCAGCAGCTCGAGCTCTCAGCCCCAGCATTTT. This sequence encodes CASSSSSQPQHF.

The rearrangement joins TRBV5-1 to TRBJ2-4; 7 nucleotides align to TRBD2. The ends lost 2 bases at V and 6 bases at J; junction bases unmatched: 5. Germline assignment: CDR1 SGHRS and CDR2 YFSETQ. This CDR3 is 14 amino acids long. The CDR3 loop reads CASSFLGRVNIQYF. In DNA, the CDR3 is TGCGCCAGCAGCTTCCTAGGGAGGGTAAACATTCAGTACTTC.

The rearrangement links TRBV30 to TRBJ1-6; the D gene is possibly TRBD1 (6 bases). V was clipped by 2 bases and J by 12 bases, with 26 bases between them. The CDR3 covers 17 residues. Germline V lookup: CDR1 GTSNPN, CDR2 SVGIG (reference sequence). The CDR3 sequence: CAWSSYRAYPPKVPLHF. CDR3 coding DNA: TGTGCCTGGAGTTCCTACAGGGCCTATCCCCCGAAGGTACCCCTCCACTTT.

The CDR3 nucleotides are TGTGCCAGCAGCCCGAGTCGGGGGGCCTGGGAGACCCAGTACTTC. This translates into CASSPSRGAWETQYF. The rearrangement links TRBV7-6 to TRBJ2-5; TRBD2 is a possible D gene (7 bases). The CDR3 loop spans 15 amino acids. Germline V gene lookup returns CDR1 SGHVS and CDR2 FNYEAQ. V shed 5 bases and J shed 5 bases, with 18 bases lying between them.

V and J are TRBV7-3 and TRBJ2-1; TRBD1 matches 8 bases. CDR1 and CDR2 (germline): SGHTA, FQGTGA. There are 12 residues in the CDR3. V lost 1 base, J lost 10 bases, and 0 bases stayed unmatched. DNA for the CDR3: TGTGCCAGCAGCTTAAACAGGGGGGAGCAGTTCTTC. Protein: CASSLNRGEQFF.

This clone has more than one count but fewer than ten. The chain carries TRBV10-3 and TRBJ1-1, with 8 bases that match TRBD1. Trimming cost V 8 bases and J 0 bases; bases outside gene matches: 2. Looked up from germline, CDR1 is ENHRY and CDR2 is SYGVKD. This CDR3 has 13 residues. The CDR3 DNA is TGTGCCATCTCGGGACAGGTGAACACTGAAGCTTTCTTT. Its protein product is CAISGQVNTEAFF.

V usage is TRBV5-1 and J usage is TRBJ1-2, with TRBD1 matching 9 bases. V lost 3 bases and J lost 3; bases outside the gene matches: 3. The V gene's germline CDR1 is SGHRS and CDR2 YFSETQ. CDR3 size: 14 residues. The CDR3 nucleotides are TGCGCCAGCAGCTGGGACAGGGTAGACTATGGCTACACCTTC. It translates to CASSWDRVDYGYTF.

In its sample, this clone was seen once. This CDR3 is also generated by other DNA sequences in the sample. The V call is TRBV28, the J call TRBJ2-7; 13 bases align to TRBD2. Germline CDR1 reads MDHEN; CDR2 reads SYDVKM. The CDR3 is 15 residues long. With V trimmed by 8 bases and J by 3 bases, 7 bases remained unmatched. CDR3 in amino acids: CASSEGLAGVYEQYF. The CDR3 region has the DNA TGTGCCAGCTCGGAAGGACTAGCGGGAGTCTACGAGCAGTACTTC.

The CDR3 nucleotides read TGTGCCAGCATTGGACAGCTCGACGAGCAGTACTTC. This sequence encodes CASIGQLDEQYF. V usage is TRBV6-5 and J usage is TRBJ2-7; a possible D gene is TRBD1 (6 bases). V was cut by 7 bases and J by 5 bases, with 12 bases left in between. Germline V gene data show CDR1 as MNHEY and CDR2 as SVGAGI. The CDR3 is made up of 12 amino acids.

This sequence joins TRBV4-1 and TRBJ2-7, with 9 bases matching TRBD1. The CDR3 is 16 residues long. In germline, CDR1 is MGHRA, CDR2 YSYEKL. The junction had 10 bases not matched to a gene; V was cut back by 2 bases and J by 5 bases. For the CDR3, the DNA is TGCGCCAGCAGCCAACCCCTCCGGGACAGGGTCCACGAGCAGTACTTC. Translating gives CASSQPLRDRVHEQYF.

The V and J genes are TRBV4-1 and TRBJ2-1; 11 bases agree with TRBD1. Germline CDR1 reads MGHRA; CDR2 reads YSYEKL. J was trimmed by 1 base and V by 5 bases; bases with no gene match: 7. There are 17 residues in the CDR3. CDR3: CASSSQRDRGSYNEQFF. For the CDR3, the DNA is TGCGCCAGCAGCTCGCAAAGGGACAGGGGGTCCTACAATGAGCAGTTCTTC.

This chain uses TRBV19 with TRBJ2-3; D possibly corresponds to TRBD1 (6 bases). The CDR3 loop spans 15 amino acids. Germline V gives CDR1 LNHDA, CDR2 SQIVND (reference sequence). The V gene lost 7 bases and the J gene lost 1 base, with 15 bases spanning the gap. In DNA form, the CDR3 reads TGTGCCAGTACCCCGGGACAAACGCGCACAGATACGCAGTATTTT. It yields the protein CASTPGQTRTDTQYF.

The chain recombines TRBV7-3 with TRBJ2-7; 12 bases fit TRBD1. Germline-derived CDR1 and CDR2 are SGHTA and FQGTGA. V was pared by 0 bases and J by 5 bases, with 2 bases of the junction left unmatched. The CDR3 is 15 residues long. Here the CDR3 DNA reads TGTGCCAGCAGCTTAACAGGGACAGGGGGCCACGAGCAGTACTTC. Protein product: CASSLTGTGGHEQYF.

This chain links TRBV30 with TRBJ2-5; 11 nucleotides line up with TRBD1. Germline V CDR1 and CDR2: GTSNPN, SVGIG (reference sequence). V lost 2 bases, J lost 3 bases, and 2 bases stayed unmatched. This CDR3 comprises 14 residues. Here the CDR3 DNA reads TGTGCCTGGAGTAGGGGACAGGGGGAAGAGACCCAGTACTTC. The encoded protein is CAWSRGQGEETQYF. Full variable domain (remainder filled in from reference TRBV30 and TRBJ2-5): SQTIHQWPATLVQPVGSPLSLECTVEGTSNPNLYWYRQAAGRGLQLLFYSVGIGQISSEVPQNLSASRPQDRQFILSSKKLLLSDSGFYLCAWSRGQGEETQYFGPGTRLLVL.

The V gene is TRBV6-6, the J gene TRBJ1-1; 8 positions match TRBD1. CDR3 size: 14 residues. Trimming took 6 bases from V and 7 from J; bases not matched to a gene: 10. The germline V gene has CDR1 MNHNY and CDR2 SVGAGI (reference sequence). CDR3 in amino acids: CASRKIGQGNEAFF. The CDR3 DNA is TGTGCCAGCAGGAAAATAGGACAGGGCAATGAAGCTTTCTTT.

The chain couples TRBV30 to TRBJ2-7; TRBD1 agrees at 8 bases. After removal of 2 bases from V and 2 bases from J, the junction contained 2 bases not matched to a gene. Germline CDR1 reads GTSNPN; CDR2 reads SVGIG (reference sequence). CDR3 length equals 13 residues. The CDR3 DNA reads as TGTGCCTGGAGTAGACAGGGGACCTACGAGCAGTACTTC. It yields the protein CAWSRQGTYEQYF.

As regards this clone: At one boundary the junction diverges from the germline segment, which might be a read error. This rearrangement joins TRBV7-7 to TRBJ2-5, with 13 bases identical to TRBD2. There are 15 residues in the CDR3. Germline V gene sequence: CDR1 SSHAT, CDR2 FNYEAQ (reference sequence). In DNA form, the CDR3 reads TGTGCTAGCAGCTCGGGACTAGCGGGACCCCAGGCCCAGTACTTC. It codes for CASSSGLAGPQAQYF. Drawing the rest from reference TRBV7-7 and TRBJ2-5, the complete variable domain is GAGVSQSPRYKVTKRGQDVTLRCDPISSHATLYWYQQALGQGPEFLTYFNYEAQPDKSGLPSDRFSAERPEGSISTLTIQRTEQRDSAMYRCASSSGLAGPQAQYFGPGTRLLVL.

This chain connects TRBV30 to TRBJ2-7; D gene ambiguous. This CDR3 is 12 amino acids long. Germline CDR1 and CDR2: GTSNPN and SVGIG (reference sequence). Trimming removed 0 bases at V and 2 bases at J, with 5 bases between. Here the CDR3 DNA reads TGTGCCTGGAGTGTCTCGGCCTACGAGCAGTACTTC. Translation gives CAWSVSAYEQYF.

The V call is TRBV2, the J call TRBJ1-1, with D perhaps TRBD1 (6 bases). Trimming removed 7 bases at V and 7 bases at J, with 13 bases between. This CDR3 has 12 residues. The germline CDR1 and CDR2 sequences are SNHLY and FYNNEI. Here the CDR3 reads CASTARGYEAFF. The CDR3 DNA reads as TGTGCCAGCACCGCCAGGGGTTATGAAGCTTTCTTT.

The chain recombines TRBV4-1 with TRBJ1-2; a weak D match, TRBD1 (5 bases). CDR1 is MGHRA and CDR2 is YSYEKL in the germline V gene. The length of the CDR3 is 17 residues. Deletions cut 4 bases from V and 4 bases from J, with 22 bases between. The CDR3 sequence is CASSRDSGEGRIYGYTF. DNA for the CDR3: TGCGCCAGCAGCCGGGACTCAGGAGAGGGGCGGATCTATGGCTACACCTTC.

The V and J genes are TRBV14 and TRBJ1-6, with 7 bases identical to TRBD1. Trimming took 0 bases from V and 9 from J; bases not matched to a gene: 5. Germline CDR1 is SGHDN and CDR2 is FVKESK. The CDR3 has 15 residues. The CDR3 is CASSQDWTGTSPLHF. The CDR3, as DNA: TGTGCCAGCAGCCAAGATTGGACAGGAACTTCACCCCTCCACTTT.

The rearrangement joins TRBV30 to TRBJ2-7, with 10 bases aligning to TRBD1. Trimming removed 5 bases from V and 4 bases from J; junction bases left unmatched: 14. This CDR3 is built from 16 residues. Germline V CDR1 and CDR2: GTSNPN, SVGIG (reference sequence). The CDR3 here is CAWEGTPGQGLYEQYF. CDR3 bases: TGTGCCTGGGAGGGCACCCCGGGACAGGGGTTATACGAGCAGTACTTC.

The rearrangement joins TRBV7-9 to TRBJ2-1; a weak D match, TRBD2 (6 bases). V gave up 7 bases and J gave up 7 bases, with 11 bases separating them. This CDR3 has 12 amino acids. The germline V gene encodes CDR1 SEHNR and CDR2 FQNEAQ (reference sequence). CDR3 DNA sequence: TGTGCCAGCACCATGACTAGGAATGAGCAGTTCTTC. It specifies CASTMTRNEQFF.

This sequence joins TRBV11-3 and TRBJ2-1; no definite D call. The CDR3 spans 12 residues. The V gene's germline CDR1 is SGHNT and CDR2 YENEEA. The germline V and J ends were trimmed by 1 base and 5 bases, with 3 bases remaining between them. CDR3 bases: TGTGCCAGCAGCTTAGGGCACAATGAGCAGTTCTTC. Its translation is CASSLGHNEQFF.